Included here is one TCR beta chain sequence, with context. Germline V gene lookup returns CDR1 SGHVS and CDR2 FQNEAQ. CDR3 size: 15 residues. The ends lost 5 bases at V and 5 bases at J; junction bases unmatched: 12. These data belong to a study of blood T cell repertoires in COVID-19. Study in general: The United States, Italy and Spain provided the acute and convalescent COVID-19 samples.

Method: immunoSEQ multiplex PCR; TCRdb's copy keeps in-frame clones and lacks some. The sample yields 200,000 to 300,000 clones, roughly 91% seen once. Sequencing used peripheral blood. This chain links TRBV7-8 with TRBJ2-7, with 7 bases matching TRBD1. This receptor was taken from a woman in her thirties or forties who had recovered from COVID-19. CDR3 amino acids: CASSTRPGQRNEQYF. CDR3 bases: TGTGCCAGCAGCACACGACCGGGACAGAGGAACGAGCAGTACTTC.